This is a list of T cell receptor beta chains from one sample in a study of spatial heterogeneity in lung cancer. TCRdb recomputed calls from the 5' RACE reads with MiXCR, one row per CDR3 protein. The data contain 5,500 to 8,500 distinct CDR3 sequences, about 3.3% of them singletons. The sequencing here drew on lung tumor tissue, taken at surgery. The source is a male donor with early-stage non-small cell lung cancer. Each CDR3 is given with its conserved first and last residue. A D gene is named only where the DNA matches it firmly. The size field is filled for only some rows; it gives once, few, many or a size class.

cdr3_length,clone_size,j_call,d_call,v_call,cdr3_nt,cdr3_aa
11,many,TRBJ2-5,TRBD2,TRBV24-1,TGTGCCACCAGTGGAACTAGCGGGCAGTACTTC,CATSGTSGQYF
13,-,TRBJ2-3,-,TRBV19,TGTGCCAGTAGTTATACTAGTTCAGATACGCAGTATTTT,CASSYTSSDTQYF
14,many,TRBJ1-2,TRBD1,TRBV3-1,TGTGCCAGCAGCCAAGATTCGACAGGGAGAGGCTACACCTTC,CASSQDSTGRGYTF
13,many,TRBJ2-1,-,TRBV12-3/TRBV12-4,TGTGCCAGCAGTTTAAGTAACCAGCCTGAGCAGTTCTTC,CASSLSNQPEQFF
15,medium-sized,TRBJ2-7,-,TRBV12-2,TGTGCAAGTCGCTTAAACACACCAGATCCCTACGAGCAGTACTTC,CASRLNTPDPYEQYF
12,many,TRBJ1-1,-,TRBV29-1,TGCAGCGTTGAGGAGGGTGGCACTGAAGCTTTCTTT,CSVEEGGTEAFF
15,many,TRBJ2-3,TRBD1,TRBV29-1,TGCAGCGTTGTCAGGACAGGGTGGGACACAGATACGCAGTATTTT,CSVVRTGWDTDTQYF
14,few,TRBJ2-7,TRBD1,TRBV6-5,TGTGCCAGCAGTTTTGGGACAGAACGACGAGCGCAGTACTTC,CASSFGTERRAQYF
12,many,TRBJ2-1,-,TRBV5-1,TGCGCCAGCAGGAGGGCCGCGGATGAGCAGTTCTTC,CASRRAADEQFF
15,medium-sized,TRBJ2-3,-,TRBV11-2,TGTGCCAGCAGCTTAGAAGGGCGGGACGATAACACGCAGTATTTT,CASSLEGRDDNTQYF
14,-,TRBJ1-6,TRBD1,TRBV5-1,TGCGCCAGCATCCCCGGGACAGGGAATTCACCCCTCCACTTT,CASIPGTGNSPLHF
15,medium-sized,TRBJ1-3,-,TRBV20-1,TGCAGTGCTCCCTCGGGAGGGGGGGTCGGAAACACCATATATTTT,CSAPSGGGVGNTIYF
16,medium-sized,TRBJ2-7,TRBD2,TRBV7-2,TGTGCCAGCAGCTTAGCCCGACTAGCGGTATCCTACGAGCAGTACTTC,CASSLARLAVSYEQYF
15,many,TRBJ2-7,TRBD2,TRBV7-9,TGTGCCAGCAGCCCGGGACTAGCTGTTGATGACGAGCAGTACTTC,CASSPGLAVDDEQYF
13,many,TRBJ2-5,TRBD1,TRBV20-1,TGCAGTGCACTCGGACAGGGAGAAGAGACCCAGTACTTC,CSALGQGEETQYF
13,medium-sized,TRBJ1-2,-,TRBV6-5,TGTGCCAGCAGTTACTCGGAGAAGGGTGGCTACACCTTC,CASSYSEKGGYTF
14,many,TRBJ2-5,-,TRBV20-1,TGCAGTGCTAGGGATTGGGCCTCCCAAGAGACCCAGTACTTC,CSARDWASQETQYF
13,medium-sized,TRBJ2-7,-,TRBV2,TGTGCCAGCAGCAGTACAGCCCAGTACGAGCAGTACTTC,CASSSTAQYEQYF
14,many,TRBJ1-1,-,TRBV3-1,TGTGCCAGCAGCCTCCAACAGGGGAACACTGAAGCTTTCTTT,CASSLQQGNTEAFF
15,many,TRBJ1-5,-,TRBV6-1,TGTGCCAGCAGCCTTAAGACAGTAGGCCTTCAGCCCCAGCATTTT,CASSLKTVGLQPQHF
15,many,TRBJ2-1,-,TRBV27,TGTGCCAGCAGTTTTGGCCCGCAGGCCTACAATGAGCAGTTCTTC,CASSFGPQAYNEQFF
15,many,TRBJ2-1,-,TRBV21-1,TGTGCCAGCAGCAAACTAGCGGGAGCCGGCAATGAGCAGTTCTTC,CASSKLAGAGNEQFF
20,many,TRBJ2-2,-,TRBV24-1,TGTGCCACCAGTCGTGGGGCAGGGTCACTTCTATTCGCGAACACCGGGGAGCTGTTTTTT,CATSRGAGSLLFANTGELFF
13,many,TRBJ1-4,-,TRBV29-1,TGCAGCGTTGAGGAGACTCGTGGGGAAAAACTGTTTTTT,CSVEETRGEKLFF
11,medium-sized,TRBJ2-7,-,TRBV2,TGTGCCAGCTCGAGCTCCTACGAGCAGTACTTC,CASSSSYEQYF
12,medium-sized,TRBJ2-5,-,TRBV7-6,TGTGCCAGCAGCTTAGGCCAAGAGACCCAGTACTTC,CASSLGQETQYF
16,medium-sized,TRBJ1-5,-,TRBV18,TGTGCCAGCTCACCACCTGGTGGACCGGTGGGTCAGCCCCAGCATTTT,CASSPPGGPVGQPQHF
13,many,TRBJ2-3,-,TRBV7-7,TGTGCCAGCAGCTTATTTAGGGCAGATACGCAGTATTTT,CASSLFRADTQYF
11,medium-sized,TRBJ2-5,-,TRBV14,TGTGCCAGCAGCCAAGGATTTACCCAGTACTTC,CASSQGFTQYF
13,many,TRBJ2-7,-,TRBV5-1,TGCGCCAGCAGCTTGGTCGGGACGAACGAGCAGTACTTC,CASSLVGTNEQYF
13,-,TRBJ2-2,-,TRBV7-2,TGTGCCAGCCGCGCGATGGGGGCCGGGGAGCTGTTTTTT,CASRAMGAGELFF
11,many,TRBJ1-4,-,TRBV5-1,TGCGCCAGCAGATCGGATGAAAAACTGTTTTTT,CASRSDEKLFF
14,many,TRBJ2-1,TRBD2,TRBV20-1,TGCAGTGCCCAGAGACTAGCGGGAGTCCCAGAGCAGTTCTTC,CSAQRLAGVPEQFF
15,many,TRBJ2-3,TRBD2,TRBV7-3,TGTGCCAGCAGCTCAAGGGCTAGCGGGACAGATACGCAGTATTTT,CASSSRASGTDTQYF
13,medium-sized,TRBJ1-1,-,TRBV5-1,TGCGCCAGCGGTTGGGCCATGAACACTGAAGCTTTCTTT,CASGWAMNTEAFF
13,many,TRBJ1-5,TRBD1,TRBV12-3/TRBV12-4,TGTGCCAGCAGTCGGACAGGGGTACAGCCCCAGCATTTT,CASSRTGVQPQHF
12,-,TRBJ2-7,TRBD1,TRBV20-1,TGCAGTGCGCACAGGGGAAATGACGAGCAGTACTTC,CSAHRGNDEQYF
15,many,TRBJ2-2,TRBD2,TRBV12-3/TRBV12-4,TGTGCCACCCCCCGGACTAGCGAGAACACCGGGGAGCTGTTTTTT,CATPRTSENTGELFF
12,medium-sized,TRBJ1-6,-,TRBV20-1,TGCAGTGCTAGTTCCCCCGATTCACCCCTCCACTTT,CSASSPDSPLHF
15,many,TRBJ1-1,TRBD1,TRBV5-1,TGCGCCAGCAGCTTATCCGGGACAGGAAACACTGAAGCTTTCTTT,CASSLSGTGNTEAFF
16,medium-sized,TRBJ2-1,TRBD1,TRBV5-1,TGCGCCAGCAGCTCAGCGCTCACAGGGGGTCACAATGAGCAGTTCTTC,CASSSALTGGHNEQFF
16,many,TRBJ2-5,TRBD2,TRBV11-2,TGTGCCAGCAGCCAGGATAGGGCGGGGGGCCAAGAGACCCAGTACTTC,CASSQDRAGGQETQYF